This TCR beta chain was found in a study of blood T cell repertoires in COVID-19. Turning to the study itself: Italy, Spain and the United States were the sources of the convalescent and acute COVID-19 samples. In each case, the material was cDNA or gDNA derived from T cells, B-cell-depleted T cells, or PBMCs.

V dropped 6 bases and J dropped 6; count of bases not matched to a gene: 9. This CDR3 region has 14 residues. Germline CDR1 SQVTM, CDR2 ANQGSEA. Clones were read by immunoSEQ multiplex PCR, and TCRdb kept only the in-frame ones, dropping some. Of around 270,000 clones in the sample, around 84% are singletons; the top ten hold 1.5% to 1.9%. The TCR originated in a woman aged 40-49 years who had recovered from COVID-19. This chain links TRBV29-1 with TRBJ2-7, with 12 positions matching TRBD1. Sequenced: peripheral blood. CDR3 sequence: CSVAFRDRGLEQYF. CDR3 in DNA: TGCAGCGTCGCTTTTAGGGACAGGGGGCTCGAGCAGTACTTC.